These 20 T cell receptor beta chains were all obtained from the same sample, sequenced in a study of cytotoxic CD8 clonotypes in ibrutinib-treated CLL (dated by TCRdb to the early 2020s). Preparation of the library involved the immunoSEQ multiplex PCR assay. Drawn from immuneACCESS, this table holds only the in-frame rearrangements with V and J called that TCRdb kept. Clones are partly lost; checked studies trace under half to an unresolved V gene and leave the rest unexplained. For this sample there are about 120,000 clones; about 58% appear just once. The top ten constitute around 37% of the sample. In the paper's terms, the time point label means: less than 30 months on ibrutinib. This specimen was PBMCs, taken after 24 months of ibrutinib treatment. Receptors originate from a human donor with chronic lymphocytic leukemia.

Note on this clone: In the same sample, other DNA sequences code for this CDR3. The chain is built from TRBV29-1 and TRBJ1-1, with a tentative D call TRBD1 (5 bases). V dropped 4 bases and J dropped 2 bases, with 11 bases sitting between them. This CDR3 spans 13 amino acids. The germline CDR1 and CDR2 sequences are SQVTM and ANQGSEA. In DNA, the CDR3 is TGCAGCGTTGGCCGGGGACTCAACACTGAAGCTTTCTTT. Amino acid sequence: CSVGRGLNTEAFF.

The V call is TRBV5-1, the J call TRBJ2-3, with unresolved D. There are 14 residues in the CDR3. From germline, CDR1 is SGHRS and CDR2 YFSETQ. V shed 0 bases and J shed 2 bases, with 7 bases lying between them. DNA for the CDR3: TGCGCCAGCAGCTTGGCCCGGCTCACAGATACGCAGTATTTT. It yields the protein CASSLARLTDTQYF.

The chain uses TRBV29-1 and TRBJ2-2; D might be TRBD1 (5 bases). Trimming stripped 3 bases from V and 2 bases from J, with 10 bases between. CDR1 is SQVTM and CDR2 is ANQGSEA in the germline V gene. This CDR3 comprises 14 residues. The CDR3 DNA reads TGCAGCGTTGATAGGCAGGGAAACACCGGGGAGCTGTTTTTT. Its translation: CSVDRQGNTGELFF.

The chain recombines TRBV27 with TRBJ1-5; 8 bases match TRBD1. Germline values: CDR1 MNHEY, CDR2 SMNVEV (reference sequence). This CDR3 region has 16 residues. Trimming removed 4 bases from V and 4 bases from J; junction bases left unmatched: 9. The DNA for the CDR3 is TGTGCCAGCAGTTCCGACAGGGGAGGGATAAATCAGCCCCAGCATTTT. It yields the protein CASSSDRGGINQPQHF.

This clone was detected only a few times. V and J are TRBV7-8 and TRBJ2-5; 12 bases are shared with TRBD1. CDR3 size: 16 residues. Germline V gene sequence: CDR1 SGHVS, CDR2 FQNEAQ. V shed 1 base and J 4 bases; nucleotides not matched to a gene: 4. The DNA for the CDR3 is TGTGCCAGCAGCTTAGGCTGGGGACAGGGGGCAGAGACCCAGTACTTC. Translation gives CASSLGWGQGAETQYF.

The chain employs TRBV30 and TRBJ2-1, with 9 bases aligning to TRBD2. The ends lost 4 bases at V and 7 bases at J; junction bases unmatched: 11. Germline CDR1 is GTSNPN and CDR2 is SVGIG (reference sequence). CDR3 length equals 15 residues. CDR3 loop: CAWTQSGLAGNEQFF. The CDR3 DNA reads TGTGCCTGGACCCAATCGGGACTAGCTGGAAATGAGCAGTTCTTC.

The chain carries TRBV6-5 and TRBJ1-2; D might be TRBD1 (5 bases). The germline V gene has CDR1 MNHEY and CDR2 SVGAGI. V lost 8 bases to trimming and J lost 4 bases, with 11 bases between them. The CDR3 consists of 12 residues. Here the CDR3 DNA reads TGTGCCAGCTCCTCCGACAGCTATGGCTACACCTTC. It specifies CASSSDSYGYTF.

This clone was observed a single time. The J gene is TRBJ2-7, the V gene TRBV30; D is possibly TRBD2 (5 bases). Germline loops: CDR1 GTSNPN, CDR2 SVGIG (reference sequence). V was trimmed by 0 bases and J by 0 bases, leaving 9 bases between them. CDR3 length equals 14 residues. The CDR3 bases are TGTGCCTGGAGTGTACAAGGGAGCTCCTACGAGCAGTACTTC. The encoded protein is CAWSVQGSSYEQYF.

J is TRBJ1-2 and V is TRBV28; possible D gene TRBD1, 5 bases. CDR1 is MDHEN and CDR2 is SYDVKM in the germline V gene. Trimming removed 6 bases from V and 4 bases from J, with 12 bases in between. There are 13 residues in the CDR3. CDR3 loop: CASSLQDLYGYTF. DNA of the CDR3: TGTGCCAGCAGCTTACAGGACCTCTATGGCTACACCTTC.

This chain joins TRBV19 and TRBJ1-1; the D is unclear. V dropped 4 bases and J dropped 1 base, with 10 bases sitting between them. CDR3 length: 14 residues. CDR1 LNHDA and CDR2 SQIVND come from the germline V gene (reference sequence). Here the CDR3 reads CASSSYEGNTEAFF. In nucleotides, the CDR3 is TGTGCCAGTAGTAGTTACGAGGGGAACACTGAAGCTTTCTTT.

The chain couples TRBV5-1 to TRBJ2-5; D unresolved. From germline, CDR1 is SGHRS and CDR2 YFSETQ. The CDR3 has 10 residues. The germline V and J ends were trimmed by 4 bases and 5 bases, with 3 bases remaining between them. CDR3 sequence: CASSGETQYF. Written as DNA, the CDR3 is TGCGCCAGCAGCGGGGAGACCCAGTACTTC.

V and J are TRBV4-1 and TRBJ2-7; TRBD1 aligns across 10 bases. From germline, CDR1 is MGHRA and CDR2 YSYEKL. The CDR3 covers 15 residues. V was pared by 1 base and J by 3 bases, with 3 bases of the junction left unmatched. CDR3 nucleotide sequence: TGCGCCAGCAGCCAAGCGGGACAGGGGATCTACGAGCAGTACTTC. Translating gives CASSQAGQGIYEQYF.

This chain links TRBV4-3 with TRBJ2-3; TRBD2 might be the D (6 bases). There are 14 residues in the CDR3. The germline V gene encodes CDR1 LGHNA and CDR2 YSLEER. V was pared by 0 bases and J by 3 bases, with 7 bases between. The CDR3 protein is CASSQDRGTDTQYF. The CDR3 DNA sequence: TGCGCCAGCAGCCAAGATCGGGGGACAGATACGCAGTATTTT.

The CDR3 region is CASSRTDFTGELFF. The CDR3 region has the DNA TGTGCCAGCAGTCGGACAGACTTCACCGGGGAGCTGTTTTTT. The chain carries TRBV7-9 and TRBJ2-2, with TRBD1 as a possible D gene (6 bases). The V gene lost 6 bases and the J gene lost 4 bases, with 12 bases spanning the gap. This CDR3 comprises 14 residues. The germline V gene has CDR1 SEHNR and CDR2 FQNEAQ (reference sequence).

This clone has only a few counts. The CDR3 spells CASSPWVRETGPLGNTIYF. In DNA form, the CDR3 reads TGTGCCAGCAGCCCCTGGGTTAGAGAGACTGGCCCCTTGGGAAACACCATATATTTT. This chain connects TRBV7-2 to TRBJ1-3; D ambiguous. Germline V gene sequence: CDR1 SGHTA, CDR2 FQGNSA. The CDR3 totals 19 residues. Trimming left V 5 bases short and J 4 bases short, with 27 bases between.

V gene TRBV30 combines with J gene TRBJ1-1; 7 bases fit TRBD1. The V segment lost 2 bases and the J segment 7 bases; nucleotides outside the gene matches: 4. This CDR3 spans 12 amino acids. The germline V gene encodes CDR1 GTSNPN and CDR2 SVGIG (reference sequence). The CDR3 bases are TGTGCCTGGAGTCGAGGGGGCATTGAAGCTTTCTTT. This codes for CAWSRGGIEAFF.

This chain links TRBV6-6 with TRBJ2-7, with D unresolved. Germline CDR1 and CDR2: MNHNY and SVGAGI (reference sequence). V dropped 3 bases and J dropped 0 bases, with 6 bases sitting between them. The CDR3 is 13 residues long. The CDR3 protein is CASSYQNSYEQYF. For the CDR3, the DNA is TGTGCCAGCAGTTATCAGAACTCCTACGAGCAGTACTTC.

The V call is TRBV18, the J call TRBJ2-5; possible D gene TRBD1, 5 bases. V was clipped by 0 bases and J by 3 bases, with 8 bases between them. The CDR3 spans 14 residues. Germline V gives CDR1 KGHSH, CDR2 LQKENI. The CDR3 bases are TGTGCCAGCTCACCACCAATGACAGAAGAGACCCAGTACTTC. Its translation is CASSPPMTEETQYF.

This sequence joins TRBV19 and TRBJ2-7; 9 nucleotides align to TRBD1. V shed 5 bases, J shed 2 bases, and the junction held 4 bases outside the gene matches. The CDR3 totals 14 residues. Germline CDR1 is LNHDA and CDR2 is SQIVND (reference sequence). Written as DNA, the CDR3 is TGTGCCAGTAGTTGGGGACAGGGCCCCTACGAGCAGTACTTC. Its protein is CASSWGQGPYEQYF.

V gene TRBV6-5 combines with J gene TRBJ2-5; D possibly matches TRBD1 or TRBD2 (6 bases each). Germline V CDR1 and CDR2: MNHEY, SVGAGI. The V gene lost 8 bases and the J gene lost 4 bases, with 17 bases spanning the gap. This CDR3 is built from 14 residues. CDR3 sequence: CASGDGGLRETQYF. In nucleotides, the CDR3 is TGTGCCAGCGGGGACGGGGGCCTGCGAGAGACCCAGTACTTC.